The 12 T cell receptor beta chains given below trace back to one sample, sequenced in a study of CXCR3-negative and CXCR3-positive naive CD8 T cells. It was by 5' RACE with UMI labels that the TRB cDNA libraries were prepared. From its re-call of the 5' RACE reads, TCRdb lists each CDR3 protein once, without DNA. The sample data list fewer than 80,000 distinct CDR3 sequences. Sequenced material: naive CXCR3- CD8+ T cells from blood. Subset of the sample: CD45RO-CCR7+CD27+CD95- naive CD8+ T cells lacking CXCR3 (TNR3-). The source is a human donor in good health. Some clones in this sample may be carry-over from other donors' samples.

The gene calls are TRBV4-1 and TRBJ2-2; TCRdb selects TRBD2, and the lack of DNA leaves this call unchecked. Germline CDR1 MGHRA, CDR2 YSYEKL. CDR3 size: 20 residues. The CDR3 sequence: CASSQDLFTSGGRNTGELFF.

The CDR3 here is CASSYIVSSYNSPLHF. This chain joins TRBV6-5 and TRBJ1-6. Germline values: CDR1 MNHEY, CDR2 SVGAGI. The CDR3 length is 16 residues.

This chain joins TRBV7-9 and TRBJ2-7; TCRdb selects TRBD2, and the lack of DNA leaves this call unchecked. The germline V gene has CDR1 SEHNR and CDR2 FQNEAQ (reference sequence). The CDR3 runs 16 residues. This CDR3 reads CASSLAHGGGFYEQYF.

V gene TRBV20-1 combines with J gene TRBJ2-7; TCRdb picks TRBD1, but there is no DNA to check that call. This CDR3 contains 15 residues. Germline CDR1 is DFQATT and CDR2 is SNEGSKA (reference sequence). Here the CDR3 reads CSARESEGTAYEQYF.

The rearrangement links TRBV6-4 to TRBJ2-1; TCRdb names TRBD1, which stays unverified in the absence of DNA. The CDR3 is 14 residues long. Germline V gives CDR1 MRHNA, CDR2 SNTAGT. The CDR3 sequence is CATSSGTDYNEQFF.

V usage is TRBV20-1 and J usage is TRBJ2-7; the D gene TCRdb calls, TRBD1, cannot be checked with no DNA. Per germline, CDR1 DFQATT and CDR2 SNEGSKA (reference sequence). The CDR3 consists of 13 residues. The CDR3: CSAPDREAGEQYF.

This chain's CDR3 is CASSWGTRGEQFF. The chain carries TRBV5-1 and TRBJ2-1; the D call from TCRdb, TRBD1, cannot be confirmed without DNA. From germline, CDR1 is SGHRS and CDR2 YFSETQ. The CDR3 is made up of 13 amino acids.

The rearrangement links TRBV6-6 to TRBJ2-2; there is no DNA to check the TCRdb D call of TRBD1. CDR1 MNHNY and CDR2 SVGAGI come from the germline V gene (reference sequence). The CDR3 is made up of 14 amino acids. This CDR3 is CASSPGRYTGELFF.

CDR3 amino acids: CASSLAWGNTEAFF. This chain joins TRBV5-1 and TRBJ1-1. The CDR3 has 14 residues. CDR1 and CDR2 from the germline V gene are SGHRS and YFSETQ.

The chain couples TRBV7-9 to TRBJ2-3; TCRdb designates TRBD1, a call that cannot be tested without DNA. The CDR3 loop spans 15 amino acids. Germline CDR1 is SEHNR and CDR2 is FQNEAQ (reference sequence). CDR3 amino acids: CASSFTTGVTDTQYF.

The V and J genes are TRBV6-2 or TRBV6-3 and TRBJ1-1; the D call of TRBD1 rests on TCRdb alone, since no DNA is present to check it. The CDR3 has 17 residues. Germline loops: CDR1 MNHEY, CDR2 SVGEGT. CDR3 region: CASNEAQGWEMNTEAFF.

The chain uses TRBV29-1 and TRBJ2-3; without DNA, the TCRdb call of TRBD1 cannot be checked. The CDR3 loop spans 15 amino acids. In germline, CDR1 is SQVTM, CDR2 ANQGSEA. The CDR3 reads CSVEDRNRGWNTQYF.